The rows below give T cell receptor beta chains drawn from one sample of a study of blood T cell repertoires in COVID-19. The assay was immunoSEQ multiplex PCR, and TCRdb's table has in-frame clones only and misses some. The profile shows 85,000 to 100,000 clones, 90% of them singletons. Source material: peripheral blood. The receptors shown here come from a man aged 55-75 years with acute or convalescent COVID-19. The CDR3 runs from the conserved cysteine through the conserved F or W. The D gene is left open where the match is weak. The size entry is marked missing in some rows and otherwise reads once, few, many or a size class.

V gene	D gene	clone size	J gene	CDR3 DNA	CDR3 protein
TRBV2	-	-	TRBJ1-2	TGTGCCAGTGAAGAACAGGGACAAAACTATGGCTACACCTTC	CASEEQGQNYGYTF
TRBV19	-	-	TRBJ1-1	TGTGCCAGTAGTAAACTTCAGGCGAACACTGAAGCTTTCTTT	CASSKLQANTEAFF
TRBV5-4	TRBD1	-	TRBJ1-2	TGTGCCAGCAGCCCCGACAGGGCTGATGGCTACACCTTC	CASSPDRADGYTF
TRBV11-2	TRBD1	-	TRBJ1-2	TGTGCCAGCAGCCCCGACGACAGGGTGGGGGGCTACACCTTC	CASSPDDRVGGYTF
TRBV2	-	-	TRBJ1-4	TGTGCCAGCGGTGAACGTGAAAAACTGTTTTTT	CASGEREKLFF
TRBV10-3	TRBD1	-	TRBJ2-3	TGTGCCATCAGTTTGGGGAGACAGGGTGGGACAGATACGCAGTATTTT	CAISLGRQGGTDTQYF
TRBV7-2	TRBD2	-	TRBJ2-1	TGTGCCAGCAGCCGGCGGGGGGGGCTATCTTACAATGAGCAGTTCTTC	CASSRRGGLSYNEQFF
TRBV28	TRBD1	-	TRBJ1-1	TGTGCCAGCTCCTCGGGACAGTTGAACACTGAAGCTTTCTTT	CASSSGQLNTEAFF
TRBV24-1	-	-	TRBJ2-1	TGTGCCACCAGTGATGGTGGGGCGACCAAGCAGTTCTTC	CATSDGGATKQFF
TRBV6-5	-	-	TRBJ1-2	TGTGCCAGCAGTCCCGGACAGCCTTTAGACTATGGCTACACCTTC	CASSPGQPLDYGYTF
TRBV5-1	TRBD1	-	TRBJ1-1	TGCGCCAGCAGCGGAGGGACAGGGTGGGGAACTGAAGCTTTCTTT	CASSGGTGWGTEAFF
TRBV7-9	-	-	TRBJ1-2	TGTGCCAGCAGCTTAGCTGGACAAATTAACTATGGCTACACCTTC	CASSLAGQINYGYTF
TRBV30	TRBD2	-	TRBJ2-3	TGTGCCGGACGACTAGCGACCTTCACAGATACGCAGTATTTT	CAGRLATFTDTQYF
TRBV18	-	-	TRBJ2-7	TGTGCCAGCTCACCACCGAGTTCCCGCGAGCAGTACTTC	CASSPPSSREQYF
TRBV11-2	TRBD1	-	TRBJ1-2	TGTGCCAGTACACCCACAGGGGGCTATGGCTACACCTTC	CASTPTGGYGYTF
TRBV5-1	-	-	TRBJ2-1	TGCGCCAGCAGATCGACAGGCACTTACAATGAGCAGTTCTTC	CASRSTGTYNEQFF
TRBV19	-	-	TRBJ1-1	TGTGCCAGTAGGACAGTTTTAACCTTGAACACTGAAGCTTTCTTT	CASRTVLTLNTEAFF
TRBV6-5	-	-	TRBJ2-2	TGTGCCAGCAGTTACTCCATGGGACAGAACACCGGGGAGCTGTTTTTT	CASSYSMGQNTGELFF
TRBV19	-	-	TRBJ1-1	TGTGCCAGTAGTATAGGTGTGGGCGCTGAAGCTTTCTTT	CASSIGVGAEAFF
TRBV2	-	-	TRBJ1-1	TGTGCCAGCAGTGAACAGGGAGGATCTGAAGCTTTCTTT	CASSEQGGSEAFF
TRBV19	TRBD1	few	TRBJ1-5	TGTGCCAGTAGGCGTACAGGGGACGACAATCAGCCCCAGCATTTT	CASRRTGDDNQPQHF